Each of the 7 T cell receptor beta chains below was sequenced from the same sample in a study of shared clonotypes between healthy human individuals. Sequencing used immunoSEQ multiplex PCR; TCRdb keeps in-frame clones, though not all of them. The table records a few hundred thousand clones, over 95% of them present only once. Naive CD8 cells lacked CD45RO and underwent positive selection for CCR7, leaving out terminally differentiated effector memory CD45RA+ cells. The sample taken for sequencing was naive CD8+ T cells sorted from blood. The receptors were gathered from a woman under 40 in good health.

This clone was picked up one time. The chain is built from TRBV19 and TRBJ1-5, with 7 bases that match TRBD1. The J segment lost 4 bases and the V segment lost 1 base, leaving 7 bases of the junction unmatched. The CDR3 is 16 amino acids. The germline V gene encodes CDR1 LNHDA and CDR2 SQIVND (reference sequence). The CDR3 sequence: CASSIGSGTENQPQHF. The CDR3 region has the DNA TGTGCCAGTAGTATAGGGTCGGGGACAGAAAATCAGCCCCAGCATTTT.

This clone has a single count. V and J are TRBV19 and TRBJ2-7; 8 positions agree with TRBD2. The CDR3 consists of 14 residues. With 1 base clipped from V and 5 bases from J, the junction kept 4 bases outside the gene matches. Germline V gene sequence: CDR1 LNHDA, CDR2 SQIVND (reference sequence). The CDR3 is CASSIAGGSDEQYF. As DNA, the CDR3 is TGTGCCAGTAGTATAGCGGGGGGGAGTGACGAGCAGTACTTC.

The chain links TRBV4-1 to TRBJ1-1; D uncertain. Trimming removed 3 bases at V and 5 bases at J, with 10 bases between. Germline loops: CDR1 MGHRA, CDR2 YSYEKL. The CDR3 covers 13 residues. The chain's CDR3 is CASSHPSGTEAFF. In DNA form, the CDR3 reads TGCGCCAGCAGCCACCCCTCGGGTACTGAAGCTTTCTTT.

V usage is TRBV4-1 and J usage is TRBJ2-1, with 7 bases matching TRBD1. The CDR3 loop spans 14 amino acids. Trimming cost V 4 bases and J 3 bases; bases outside gene matches: 3. Germline V gives CDR1 MGHRA, CDR2 YSYEKL. The CDR3 nucleotides read TGCGCCAGCAGCCCCGGGACAGTCTACAATGAGCAGTTCTTC. Its protein product is CASSPGTVYNEQFF.

The rearrangement links TRBV7-9 to TRBJ2-1, with 7 bases matching TRBD2. CDR3 length: 15 residues. Germline CDR1 is SEHNR and CDR2 is FQNEAQ (reference sequence). J gave up 10 bases and V 3 bases, and 12 bases lay outside the gene matches. In DNA form, the CDR3 reads TGTGCCAGCAGCTTGGGACGGGAGGCTTATGGGGAGCAGTTCTTC. It specifies CASSLGREAYGEQFF.

The chain links TRBV7-2 to TRBJ2-4; 12 bases line up with TRBD1. V lost 4 bases, J lost 9 bases, and 7 bases stayed unmatched. Germline V gene lookup returns CDR1 SGHTA and CDR2 FQGNSA. This CDR3 spans 15 amino acids. CDR3 amino acids: CASSSIRDRGRIQYF. CDR3 coding DNA: TGTGCCAGCAGCTCAATCCGGGACAGGGGGCGCATTCAGTACTTC.

The chain combines TRBV10-1 with TRBJ2-7, with TRBD1 as a possible D gene (6 bases). CDR1 and CDR2 (germline): WNHNN, SYGVQD (reference sequence). V was clipped by 6 bases and J by 6 bases, with 15 bases between them. The CDR3 covers 13 residues. The CDR3 coding sequence is TGCGCCAGCAGCCCAGGGGTTGCGAGCGAGCAGTACTTC. The encoded protein is CASSPGVASEQYF.